This T cell receptor (beta chain) was identified in a study of shared clonotypes between healthy human individuals. Study as a whole: There were three CD4 naive, three CD4 memory, two CD8 naive and one CD8 memory plates per donor.

Original handling: Filtering differed for immunoSEQ, which gave only junction sequences without quality scores. Profiling relied on immunoSEQ multiplex PCR, and the TCRdb table lists in-frame clones only, not all of them. V, J and clone size were drawn from that table, and D and trimming were deduced from the DNA. The sample holds some 1,900,000 clones, about 95% seen once. Naive CD8 cells comprised CD45RO-negative, CCR7-positively selected cells, excluding terminally differentiated effector memory CD45RA+ cells. Each of the donors was a healthy adult who was HIV-negative and had not had a recent acute infection or vaccination. V lost 4 bases, J lost 1 base, and 15 bases lay in between. The CDR3 runs 15 residues. The V gene's germline CDR1 is GTSNPN and CDR2 SVGIG (reference sequence).

The chain carries TRBV30 and TRBJ2-3; D may be TRBD1 or TRBD2 (5 bases each). The clonotype comes from a man aged 18 to 35 in good health. Material for sequencing was naive CD8+ T cells sorted from blood. In DNA, the CDR3 is TGTGCCTGGACTTCCGGGACGGTGGGCACAGATACGCAGTATTTT. Translating it yields CAWTSGTVGTDTQYF.